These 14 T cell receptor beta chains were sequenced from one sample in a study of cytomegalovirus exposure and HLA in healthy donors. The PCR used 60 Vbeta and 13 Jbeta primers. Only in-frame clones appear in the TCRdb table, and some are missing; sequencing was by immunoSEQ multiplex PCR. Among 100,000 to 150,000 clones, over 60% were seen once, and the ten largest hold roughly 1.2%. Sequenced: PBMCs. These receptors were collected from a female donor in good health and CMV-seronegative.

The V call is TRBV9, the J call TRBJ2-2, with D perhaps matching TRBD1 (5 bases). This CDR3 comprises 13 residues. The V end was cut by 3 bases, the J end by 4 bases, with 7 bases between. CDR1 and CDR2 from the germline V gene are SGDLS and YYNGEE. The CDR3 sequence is CASSEGFTGELFF. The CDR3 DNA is TGTGCCAGCAGCGAGGGGTTCACCGGGGAGCTGTTTTTT.

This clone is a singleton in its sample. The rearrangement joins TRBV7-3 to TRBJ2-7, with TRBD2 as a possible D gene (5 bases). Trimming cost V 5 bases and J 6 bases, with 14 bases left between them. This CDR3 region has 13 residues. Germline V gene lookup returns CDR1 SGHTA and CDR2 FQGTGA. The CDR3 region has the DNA TGTGCCAGCAGCGTCACCCGGGGTGGCGAGCAGTACTTC. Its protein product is CASSVTRGGEQYF.

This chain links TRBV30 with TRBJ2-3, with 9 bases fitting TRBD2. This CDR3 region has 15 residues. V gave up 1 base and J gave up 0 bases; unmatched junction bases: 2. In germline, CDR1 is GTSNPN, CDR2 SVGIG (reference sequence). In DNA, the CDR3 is TGTGCCTGGAGTGGTAGCGGGGGAAGCACAGATACGCAGTATTTT. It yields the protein CAWSGSGGSTDTQYF.

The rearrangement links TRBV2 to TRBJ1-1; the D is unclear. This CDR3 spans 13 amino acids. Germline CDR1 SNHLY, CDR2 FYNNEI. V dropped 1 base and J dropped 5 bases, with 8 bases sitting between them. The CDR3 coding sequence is TGTGCCAGCAGTGAAGGGAGAGGAACTGAAGCTTTCTTT. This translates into CASSEGRGTEAFF.

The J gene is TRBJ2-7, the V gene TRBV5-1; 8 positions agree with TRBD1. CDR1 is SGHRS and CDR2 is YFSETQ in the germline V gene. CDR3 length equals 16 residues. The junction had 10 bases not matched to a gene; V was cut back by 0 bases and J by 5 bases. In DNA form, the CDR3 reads TGCGCCAGCAGCTTGGTACCCCAGGGGGCGATTGACGAGCAGTACTTC. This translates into CASSLVPQGAIDEQYF.

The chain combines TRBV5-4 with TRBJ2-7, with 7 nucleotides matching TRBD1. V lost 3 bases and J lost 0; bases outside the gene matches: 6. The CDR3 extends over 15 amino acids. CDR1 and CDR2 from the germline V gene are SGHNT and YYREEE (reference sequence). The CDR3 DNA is TGTGCCAGCAGCTCCAACCGGGACAGCTCCTACGAGCAGTACTTC. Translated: CASSSNRDSSYEQYF.

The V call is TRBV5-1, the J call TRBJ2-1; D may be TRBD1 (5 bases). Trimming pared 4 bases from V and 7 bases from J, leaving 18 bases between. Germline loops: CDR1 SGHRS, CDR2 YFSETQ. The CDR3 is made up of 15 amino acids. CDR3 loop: CASSPRPVSGNEQFF. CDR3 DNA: TGCGCCAGCAGCCCTCGGCCTGTTTCAGGGAATGAGCAGTTCTTC.

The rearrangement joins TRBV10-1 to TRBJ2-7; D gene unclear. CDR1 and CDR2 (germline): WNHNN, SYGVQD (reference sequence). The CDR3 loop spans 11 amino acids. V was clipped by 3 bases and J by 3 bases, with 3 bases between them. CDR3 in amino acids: CASSDSYEQYF. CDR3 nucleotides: TGCGCCAGCAGTGACAGCTACGAGCAGTACTTC.

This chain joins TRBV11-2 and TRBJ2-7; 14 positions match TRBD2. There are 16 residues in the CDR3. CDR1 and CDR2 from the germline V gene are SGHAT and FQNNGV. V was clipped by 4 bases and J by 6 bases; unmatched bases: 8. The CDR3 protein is CASSSNPGLAGVEQYF. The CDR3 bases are TGTGCCAGCAGCTCGAACCCGGGACTAGCGGGGGTCGAGCAGTACTTC.

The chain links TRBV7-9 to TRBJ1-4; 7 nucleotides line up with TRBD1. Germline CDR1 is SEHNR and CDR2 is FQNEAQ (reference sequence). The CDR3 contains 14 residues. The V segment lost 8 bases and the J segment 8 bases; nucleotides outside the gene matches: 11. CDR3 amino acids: CASGQKGAGEKLFF. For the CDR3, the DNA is TGTGCCAGCGGCCAGAAGGGGGCAGGAGAAAAACTGTTTTTT.

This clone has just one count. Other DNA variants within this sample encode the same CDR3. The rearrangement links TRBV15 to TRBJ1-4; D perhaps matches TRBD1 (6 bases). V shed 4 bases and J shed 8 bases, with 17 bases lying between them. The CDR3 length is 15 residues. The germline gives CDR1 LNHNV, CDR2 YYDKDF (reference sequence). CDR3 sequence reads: CATSINRVKGEKLFF. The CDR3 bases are TGTGCCACCAGCATAAACAGGGTTAAGGGCGAAAAACTGTTTTTT.

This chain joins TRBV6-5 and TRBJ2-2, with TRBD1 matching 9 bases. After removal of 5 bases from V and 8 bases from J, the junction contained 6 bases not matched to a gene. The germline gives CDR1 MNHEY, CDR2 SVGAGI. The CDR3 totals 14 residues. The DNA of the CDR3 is TGTGCCAGCAGTCCAGGGGACAGGGAGGGGGAGCTGTTTTTT. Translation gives CASSPGDREGELFF.

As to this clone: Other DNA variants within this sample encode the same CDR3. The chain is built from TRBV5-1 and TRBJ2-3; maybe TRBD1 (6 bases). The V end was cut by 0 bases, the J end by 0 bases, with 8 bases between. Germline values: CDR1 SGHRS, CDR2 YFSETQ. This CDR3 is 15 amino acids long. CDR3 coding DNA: TGCGCCAGCAGCTTGGGGACAGCGAGCACAGATACGCAGTATTTT. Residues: CASSLGTASTDTQYF.

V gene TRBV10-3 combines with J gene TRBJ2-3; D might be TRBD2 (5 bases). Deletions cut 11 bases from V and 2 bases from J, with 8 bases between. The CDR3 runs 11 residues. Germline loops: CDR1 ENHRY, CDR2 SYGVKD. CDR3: CAAGFTDTQYF. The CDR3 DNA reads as TGTGCCGCGGGCTTCACAGATACGCAGTATTTT.